This paragraph reports one T cell receptor (beta chain). The data belong to a study of blood T cell repertoires in COVID-19. The wider study: Collection of acute and convalescent COVID-19 samples took place in the United States, Italy and Spain. T cells, B-cell-depleted T cells, or PBMCs provided the cDNA or gDNA that served as material.

Only in-frame clones appear in the TCRdb table, and some are missing; sequencing was by immunoSEQ multiplex PCR. The sample includes about 250,000 clones, around 80% of them seen just once. From germline, CDR1 is ENHRY and CDR2 SYGVKD. Deletions cut 6 bases from V and 0 bases from J, with 8 bases between. This CDR3 has 13 amino acids. The TCR sequence derives from a man aged 40-49 years with active or convalescent COVID-19. Sample: peripheral blood. The V call is TRBV10-3, the J call TRBJ1-1, with D hard to call. CDR3 coding DNA: TGTGCCATCAGCCGCAGTCTGAACACTGAAGCTTTCTTT. It encodes CAISRSLNTEAFF.